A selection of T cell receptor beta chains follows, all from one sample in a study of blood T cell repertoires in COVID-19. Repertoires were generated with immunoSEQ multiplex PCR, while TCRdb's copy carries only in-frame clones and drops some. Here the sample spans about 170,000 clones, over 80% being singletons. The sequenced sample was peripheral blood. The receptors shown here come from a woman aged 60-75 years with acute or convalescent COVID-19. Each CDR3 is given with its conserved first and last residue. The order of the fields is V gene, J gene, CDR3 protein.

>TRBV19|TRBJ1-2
CASSATGDYGYTF
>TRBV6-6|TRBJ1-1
CASSSLGSGGAEAFF
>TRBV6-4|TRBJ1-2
CASSPTGGYGYTF
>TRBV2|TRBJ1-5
CASTGTRHQPQHF
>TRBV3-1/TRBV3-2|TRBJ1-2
CASSQYGEPHTF
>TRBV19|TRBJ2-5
CASSMVGGGLQAQYF
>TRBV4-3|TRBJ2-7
CASSQGQGGGQYF
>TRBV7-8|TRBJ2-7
CASSLLTGTSSYEQYF
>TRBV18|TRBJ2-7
CASSRTGTAYEQYF
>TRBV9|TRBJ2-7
CASSLYRTGPEQYF
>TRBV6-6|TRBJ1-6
CASSPNAPSANSPLHF
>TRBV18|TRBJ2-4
CASSLDRVENIQYF
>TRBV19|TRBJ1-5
CASSMGQGSNQPQHF
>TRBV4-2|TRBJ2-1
CASSQDRLAGRYNEQFF
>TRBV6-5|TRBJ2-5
CASGRRGASWETQYF
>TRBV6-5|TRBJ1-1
CASSSKGAAFF
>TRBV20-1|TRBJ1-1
CSAGGNGEAFF
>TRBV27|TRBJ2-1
CASSPQVSSYNEQFF
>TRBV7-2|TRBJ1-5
CASSLVGGQGVQPQHF
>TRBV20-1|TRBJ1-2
CSATDGQSNYGYTF
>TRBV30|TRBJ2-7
CAWSVNAGGYEQYF
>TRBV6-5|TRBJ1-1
CASRGAGGKTEAFF
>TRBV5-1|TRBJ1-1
CASSLTVFSLQNTEAFF
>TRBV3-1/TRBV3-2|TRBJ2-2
CASSQEGQGKTGELFF
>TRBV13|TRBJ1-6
CASSLRQGNSPLHF
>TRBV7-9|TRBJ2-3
CASSFGGGRTDTQYF
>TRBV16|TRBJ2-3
CASSQRESTQYF
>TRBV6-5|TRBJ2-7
CASRRGQTDEQYF
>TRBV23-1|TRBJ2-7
CASSHSRTVRGSYEQYF
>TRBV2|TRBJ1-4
CASTGATNEKLFF
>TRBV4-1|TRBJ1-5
CASSPYHAQNSNQPQHF
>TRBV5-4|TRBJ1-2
CASSLDGQEYGYTF
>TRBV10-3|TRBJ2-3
CAISPLLAGELDTQYF
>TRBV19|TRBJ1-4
CASSTRTGTNEKLFF
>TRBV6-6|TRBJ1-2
CASGPLSTGTDGYTF
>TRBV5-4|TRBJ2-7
CASSLGDRGHEQYF
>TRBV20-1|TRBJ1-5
CSASGQMGDQPQHF
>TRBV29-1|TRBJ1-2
CSVKQGGYGYTF
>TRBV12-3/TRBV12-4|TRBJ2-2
CASSYKNTGELFF